What follows are 8 T cell receptor beta chains derived from one specimen sequenced in a study of PD-1 blockade in mismatch repair-deficient tumors. Assay: immunoSEQ multiplex PCR; the TCRdb copy retains only in-frame clones and omits some. Counted here are some 130,000 clones, 88% occurring once; the ten biggest clones make up about 12%. The sample was peripheral blood, taken about 17 months after starting pembrolizumab. The receptors derive from an adult with mismatch repair-deficient cancer.

Concerning this clone itself: One end of the junction is discordant with germline, which a read error may explain. This chain uses TRBV6-6 with TRBJ2-5, with D unresolved. The CDR3 contains 12 residues. Germline V lookup: CDR1 MNHNY, CDR2 SVGAGI (reference sequence). The CDR3 protein is CASSYSAENQYF. CDR3 coding DNA: TGTGCCAGCAGTTACAGTGCGGAGAACCAGTACTTC.

The chain links TRBV7-9 to TRBJ2-5; D remains unclear. The CDR3 loop spans 13 amino acids. Germline-derived CDR1 and CDR2 are SEHNR and FQNEAQ (reference sequence). V dropped 1 base and J dropped 5 bases, with 8 bases sitting between them. This CDR3 is CASSLVVGETQYF. The CDR3 nucleotides are TGTGCCAGCAGCTTAGTTGTGGGGGAGACCCAGTACTTC.

The sample holds a few counts of this clone. The chain employs TRBV6-6 and TRBJ1-2; weak D call: TRBD1 (6 bases). V lost 7 bases to trimming and J lost 8 bases, with 17 bases between them. The V gene's germline CDR1 is MNHNY and CDR2 SVGAGI (reference sequence). This CDR3 is 13 amino acids long. The CDR3: CASTPPGEGGYTF. The CDR3 region has the DNA TGTGCCAGCACTCCGCCAGGGGAAGGGGGCTACACCTTC.

This chain links TRBV5-1 with TRBJ2-7, with 10 positions matching TRBD1. This CDR3 contains 13 residues. The trim removed 4 bases at V and 6 bases at J, leaving 4 bases unmatched. Germline V gene data show CDR1 as SGHRS and CDR2 as YFSETQ. CDR3 DNA sequence: TGCGCCAGCAGCGTCGGACAGGGGGTCGAGCAGTACTTC. Translation gives CASSVGQGVEQYF. The whole variable domain, remainder taken from reference TRBV5-1 and TRBJ2-7, is KAGVTQTPRYLIKTRGQQVTLSCSPISGHRSVSWYQQTPGQGLQFLFEYFSETQRNKGNFPGRFSGRQFSNSRSEMNVSTLELGDSALYLCASSVGQGVEQYFGPGTRLTVT.

This clone was found once. The rearrangement links TRBV6-5 to TRBJ2-2; D is unclear. Germline V lookup: CDR1 MNHEY, CDR2 SVGAGI. Trimming pared 5 bases from V and 6 bases from J, leaving 13 bases between. There are 14 residues in the CDR3. CDR3 sequence: CASSATLSAGELFF. Written as DNA, the CDR3 is TGTGCCAGCAGTGCCACCCTAAGTGCCGGGGAGCTGTTTTTT.

This rearrangement joins TRBV6-5 to TRBJ1-1; D call uncertain. Between the trimmed V and J ends, which lost 7 bases and 4 bases, there was a span of 10 bases. CDR1 MNHEY and CDR2 SVGAGI come from the germline V gene. The CDR3 spans 12 residues. The CDR3 protein is CASKTRGTEAFF. DNA of the CDR3: TGTGCCAGCAAAACCCGAGGCACTGAAGCTTTCTTT.

The chain combines TRBV28 with TRBJ2-2, with 9 bases matching TRBD1. Germline CDR1 is MDHEN and CDR2 is SYDVKM. V lost 6 bases, J lost 5 bases, and 7 bases stayed unmatched. CDR3 length: 15 amino acids. The CDR3 DNA sequence: TGTGCCAGCAGCCAAATCGGACAGGGGACCGGGGAGCTGTTTTTT. Its protein is CASSQIGQGTGELFF.

The CDR3 here is CASSLNYEQYF. DNA for the CDR3: TGTGCCAGCAGTCTCAACTACGAGCAGTACTTC. The rearrangement uses TRBV7-2 and TRBJ2-7; D unresolved. This CDR3 is built from 11 residues. The germline V gene encodes CDR1 SGHTA and CDR2 FQGNSA. V lost 6 bases and J lost 3, with 6 bases in between.